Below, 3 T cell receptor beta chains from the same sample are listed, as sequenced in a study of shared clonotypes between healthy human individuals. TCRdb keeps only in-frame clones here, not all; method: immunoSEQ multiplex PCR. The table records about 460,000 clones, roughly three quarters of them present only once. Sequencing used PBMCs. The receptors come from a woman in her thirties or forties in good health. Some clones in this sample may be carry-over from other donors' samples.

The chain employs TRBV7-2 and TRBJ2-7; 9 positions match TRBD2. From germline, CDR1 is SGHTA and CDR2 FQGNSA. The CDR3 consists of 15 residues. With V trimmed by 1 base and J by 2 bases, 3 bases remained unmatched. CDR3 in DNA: TGTGCCAGCAGCTTAGGTAGCGGGAGTGCCTACGAGCAGTACTTC. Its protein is CASSLGSGSAYEQYF.

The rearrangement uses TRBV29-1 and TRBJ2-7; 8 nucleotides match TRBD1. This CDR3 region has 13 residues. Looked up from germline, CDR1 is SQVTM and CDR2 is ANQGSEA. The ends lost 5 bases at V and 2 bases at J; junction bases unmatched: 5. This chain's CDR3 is CSVTDREAYEQYF. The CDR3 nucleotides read TGCAGCGTTACGGACAGGGAAGCCTACGAGCAGTACTTC.

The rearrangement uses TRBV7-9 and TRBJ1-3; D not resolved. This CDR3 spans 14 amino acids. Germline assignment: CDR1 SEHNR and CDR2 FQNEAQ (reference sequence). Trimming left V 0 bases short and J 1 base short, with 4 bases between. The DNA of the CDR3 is TGTGCCAGCAGCTTAGCGATATCTGGAAACACCATATATTTT. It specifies CASSLAISGNTIYF.